Listed below are T cell receptor beta chains from one sample, sequenced in a study of blood T cell repertoires in COVID-19. Method: immunoSEQ multiplex PCR; TCRdb's copy keeps in-frame clones and lacks some. The sample has more than 110,000 clones, approximately 84% seen once. Sequencing was done on a sample of peripheral blood. The receptors here all came from a woman in her fifties or sixties with acute or convalescent COVID-19. Each CDR3 is given without its conserved first and last residue. Each record gives: J gene, V gene, CDR3 protein.

>TRBJ1-1|TRBV19
ASSIGIAGVNTEAF
>TRBJ1-6|TRBV4-2
ASSQESFRGLNSPLH
>TRBJ2-3|TRBV9
ASSPQGTSGSTDTQY
>TRBJ2-3|TRBV5-1
ASTQGLSTDTQY
>TRBJ2-1|TRBV19
ASSLRGLRDTSF
>TRBJ2-1|TRBV19
ASSIGLVGGNEQF
>TRBJ2-1|TRBV19
ASSIDASGSNNEQF
>TRBJ2-1|TRBV6-2/TRBV6-3
ASSYSTGGGRWYNEQF
>TRBJ1-5|TRBV19
ASSTDRDQPQH
>TRBJ2-5|TRBV5-6
ASSTRTGYQETQY
>TRBJ1-1|TRBV28
ASRAPTEAF
>TRBJ2-7|TRBV28
ASSLLADSYEQY
>TRBJ2-4|TRBV19
ASTDSGRSRGRNIQY
>TRBJ1-3|TRBV9
ASSPGTGGGNTIY